This T cell receptor beta chain appears in the sequencing data of a study of Ad26.COV2.S vaccination and SARS-CoV-2 variants. Whole-study findings and limits: People who got the vaccine had more spike-specific TCR breadth than people who got placebo.

The treatment was: some 20 received Ad26.COV2.S at low or high dose, single or two shots; 5 received placebo; per-sample allocation not given. It was on day 63 after the first vaccine or placebo injection that samples were taken. TCRdb's copy holds only in-frame clones and misses some; the assay was immunoSEQ multiplex PCR. The table has about 390,000 clones, approximately 90% seen once. On this clone itself: The antigen is unknown.

The sample here was peripheral blood, taken in a trial of Ad26.COV2.S vaccine versus placebo. This receptor was obtained from a person aged 18 to 65 who received the Ad26.COV2.S COVID-19 vaccine or a placebo.

The CDR3: CASSEGQGATDTQYF. CDR3 nucleotide sequence: TGCGCCAGCAGCGAGGGACAGGGGGCGACAGATACGCAGTATTTT. This chain links TRBV5-1 with TRBJ2-3; 12 bases line up with TRBD1. V dropped 4 bases and J dropped 3; count of bases not matched to a gene: 3. The germline gives CDR1 SGHRS, CDR2 YFSETQ. This CDR3 has 15 amino acids.